The 27 T cell receptor beta chains listed next were all sequenced from one sample in a study of blood T cells in healthy people across ages (dated by TCRdb to about 2015). The library was obtained by 5' RACE. Sequencing instrument: Illumina HiSeq 2500. A second PCR of roughly 7 to 11 cycles was performed with a sample-barcoded 5' primer and a J-beta primer mix. TCRdb trimmed the raw reads at Q25, called clones with MiXCR and kept productive beta chains. Duplicate CDR3 protein sequences are folded into a single record with the most common DNA and genes. Present in this sample are 600,000 to 800,000 distinct CDR3 sequences, 20% to 25% of which were seen just once. Clones ranked in the top ten supply 3% to 4.5% of the sample. Sequencing was carried out using blood. Source of these receptors: a man between 65 and 80 years old in good health.

The chain has TRBV2 and TRBJ1-4; no reliable D call. The CDR3 is 15 residues long. Between the trimmed V and J ends, which lost 7 bases and 0 bases, there was a span of 12 bases. Germline V gene data show CDR1 as SNHLY and CDR2 as FYNNEI. This chain's CDR3 is CASTPRAATNEKLFF. DNA of the CDR3: TGTGCCAGCACTCCCCGGGCTGCAACTAATGAAAAACTGTTTTTT.

V and J are TRBV4-1 and TRBJ1-4; D is uncertain. V shed 6 bases and J shed 0 bases, with 20 bases lying between them. The germline V gene has CDR1 MGHRA and CDR2 YSYEKL. This CDR3 has 18 residues. Here the CDR3 reads CASRATGGGIATNEKLFF. In nucleotides, the CDR3 is TGCGCCAGCAGGGCCACGGGTGGAGGGATTGCAACTAATGAAAAACTGTTTTTT.

This clonotype was observed a few times. V is TRBV5-6 and J is TRBJ2-5; 8 bases map to TRBD1. Germline CDR1 is SGHDT and CDR2 is YYEEEE. The junction had 9 bases not matched to a gene; V was cut back by 3 bases and J by 5 bases. CDR3 length: 15 residues. CDR3 nucleotides: TGTGCCAGCAGCTCCTGGACAGGGCTTCGGGAGACCCAGTACTTC. Encoded protein: CASSSWTGLRETQYF.

This clonotype was seen at least ten times. The chain joins TRBV24-1 to TRBJ2-5; 7 bases map to TRBD2. Per germline, CDR1 KGHDR and CDR2 SFDVKD. J was trimmed by 5 bases and V by 4 bases; bases with no gene match: 6. CDR3 size: 14 residues. CDR3 sequence reads: CATSEETSVETQYF. The CDR3 coding sequence is TGTGCCACCAGTGAGGAAACTAGCGTTGAGACCCAGTACTTC.

This clonotype was seen a few times. This rearrangement joins TRBV20-1 to TRBJ2-7; 10 bases are shared with TRBD1. This CDR3 region has 14 residues. The V and J ends lost 6 bases and 1 base, in that order; junction bases with no gene match: 6. Germline V gene sequence: CDR1 DFQATT, CDR2 SNEGSKA (reference sequence). The CDR3 is CSARDRGISYEQYF. In nucleotides, the CDR3 is TGCAGTGCGAGGGACAGGGGTATTTCCTACGAGCAGTACTTC.

This clonotype was seen repeatedly, ten times or more. The chain uses TRBV11-2 and TRBJ2-5; 7 nucleotides line up with TRBD1. V trimming: 4 bases; J trimming: 4 bases; junction bases outside the gene matches: 3. The CDR3 is 13 residues long. CDR1 SGHAT and CDR2 FQNNGV come from the germline V gene. In nucleotides, the CDR3 is TGTGCCAGCAGCTCGACAGGGCGAGAGACCCAGTACTTC. Translated: CASSSTGRETQYF.

The CDR3 DNA reads as TGCAGCGGATTAGGGACTAGCACTAGTGAGCAGTTCTTC. Its translation is CSGLGTSTSEQFF. The chain is built from TRBV29-1 and TRBJ2-1, with 9 bases lining up with TRBD2. Trimming cost V 7 bases and J 9 bases; bases outside gene matches: 10. This CDR3 is 13 amino acids long. Germline V gene data show CDR1 as SQVTM and CDR2 as ANQGSEA.

This clonotype was seen a few times. V is TRBV7-6 and J is TRBJ2-3; D is perhaps TRBD1 (6 bases). Deletions cut 5 bases from V and 3 bases from J, with 15 bases between. CDR3 length equals 15 residues. Per the germline V gene, CDR1 is SGHVS and CDR2 is FNYEAQ. The CDR3 DNA reads TGTGCCAGCAGCCCCGTTTGGGGGCGGACAGATACGCAGTATTTT. Translation: CASSPVWGRTDTQYF. Together with reference TRBV7-6 and TRBJ2-3, the CDR3 gives the full variable domain: GAGVSQSPRYKVTKRGQDVALRCDPISGHVSLYWYRQALGQGPEFLTYFNYEAQQDKSGLPNDRFSAERPEGSISTLTIQRTEQRDSAMYRCASSPVWGRTDTQYFGPGTRLTVL.

The sample holds a few counts of this clonotype. It is likely a read error, because the conserved phenylalanine at the end of the CDR3 is missing. V is TRBV6-5 and J is TRBJ2-3; 8 bases are shared with TRBD2. Per the germline V gene, CDR1 is MNHEY and CDR2 is SVGAGI. The CDR3 contains 13 residues. V dropped 6 bases and J dropped 9; count of bases not matched to a gene: 8. The CDR3 protein is CASRPGGAYTQYL. CDR3 in DNA: TGTGCCAGCAGACCCGGGGGGGCCTACACGCAGTATCTT.

The V call is TRBV28, the J call TRBJ1-6; D may be TRBD1 (6 bases). V was trimmed by 6 bases and J by 5 bases, leaving 17 bases between them. The CDR3 covers 16 residues. CDR1 is MDHEN and CDR2 is SYDVKM in the germline V gene. CDR3 protein: CASRNGQTAHNSPLHF. CDR3 bases: TGTGCCAGCAGGAACGGACAGACGGCTCATAATTCACCCCTCCACTTT.

This clonotype has more than one count but fewer than ten. CDR3 protein: CSAERPAKNIQYF. DNA of the CDR3: TGCAGTGCCGAGCGTCCAGCCAAAAACATTCAGTACTTC. V usage is TRBV20-1 and J usage is TRBJ2-4; D gene uncertain. V was trimmed by 6 bases and J by 0 bases, leaving 9 bases between them. From germline, CDR1 is DFQATT and CDR2 SNEGSKA (reference sequence). This CDR3 is 13 amino acids long.

The chain employs TRBV30 and TRBJ2-7; 7 bases are a match to TRBD1. There are 15 residues in the CDR3. V was clipped by 1 base and J by 4 bases; unmatched bases: 10. Germline CDR1 is GTSNPN and CDR2 is SVGIG (reference sequence). The chain's CDR3 is CAWSGHPGQRYEQYF. The CDR3 DNA follows: TGTGCCTGGAGTGGACACCCGGGACAGAGGTACGAGCAGTACTTC.

The chain is built from TRBV20-1 and TRBJ2-2, with 10 bases identical to TRBD2. In germline, CDR1 is DFQATT, CDR2 SNEGSKA (reference sequence). After removal of 4 bases from V and 5 bases from J, the junction contained 4 bases not matched to a gene. The CDR3 sequence is 14 residues long. The CDR3 bases are TGCAGTGCTACTAGCGGGAGCGGGACCGGGGAGCTGTTTTTT. Encoded protein: CSATSGSGTGELFF.

This clonotype was counted a few times. The chain joins TRBV7-9 to TRBJ2-5, with 11 bases identical to TRBD2. The closer fit of TRBJ2-7 to the DNA end suggests the J call may be wrong. This CDR3 is built from 15 residues. Germline CDR1 reads SEHNR; CDR2 reads FQNEAQ (reference sequence). CDR3 sequence (DNA): TGTGCCAGCAGCTTACAAACTAGCGGGAGCCCCGAGCAGTACTTC. Translating it yields CASSLQTSGSPEQYF.

This clonotype has only a few counts. V gene TRBV7-2 combines with J gene TRBJ2-5; 13 bases agree with TRBD2. CDR3 size: 16 residues. CDR1 and CDR2 from the germline V gene are SGHTA and FQGNSA. V was pared by 4 bases and J by 3 bases, with 5 bases of the junction left unmatched. The CDR3 bases are TGTGCCAGCAGCTCATGGACTAGCGGGAGAAAAGAGACCCAGTACTTC. Encoded protein: CASSSWTSGRKETQYF.

This clonotype has more than one count but fewer than ten. At one boundary the junction diverges from the germline segment, which might be a read error. The chain links TRBV20-1 to TRBJ1-4, with D unclear. This CDR3 spans 14 amino acids. The germline CDR1 and CDR2 sequences are DFQATT and SNEGSKA (reference sequence). For the CDR3, the DNA is TGCAGTGCTAGTAAGGAAACAACTAATGAAAAACTGGTTTTT. As protein: CSASKETTNEKLVF.

This clonotype has ten or more counts. The chain carries TRBV5-6 and TRBJ2-5, with a possible D match to TRBD2 (5 bases). The DNA end is more similar to TRBJ2-7, so the J call may be wrong. The CDR3 is 14 amino acids. The germline V gene encodes CDR1 SGHDT and CDR2 YYEEEE. CDR3 sequence: CASSLISGSYEQYF. CDR3 DNA sequence: TGTGCCAGCAGCTTAATAAGCGGTTCCTACGAGCAGTACTTC.

A few counts support this clonotype. V usage is TRBV5-5 and J usage is TRBJ2-7, with TRBD2 as a possible D gene (5 bases). The germline CDR1 and CDR2 sequences are SGHKS and YYEKEE (reference sequence). The CDR3 length is 15 residues. The V and J ends lost 0 bases and 3 bases respectively, with 13 bases between them. In nucleotides, the CDR3 is TGTGCCAGCAGCTTGGGTGTTCGGGAATACTACGAGCAGTACTTC. Residues: CASSLGVREYYEQYF.

This clonotype came up a few times. The chain recombines TRBV7-8 with TRBJ2-7; the D is unclear. CDR3 length equals 16 residues. In germline, CDR1 is SGHVS, CDR2 FQNEAQ. V lost 1 base and J 3 bases, leaving 16 bases between the germline ends. Here the CDR3 reads CASSLEGSPPYYEQYF. The CDR3 DNA is TGTGCCAGCAGCTTAGAAGGCTCTCCCCCCTACTACGAGCAGTACTTC.

This chain joins TRBV20-1 and TRBJ2-5, with D tentatively TRBD1 (7 bases). This CDR3 has 15 amino acids. Germline-derived CDR1 and CDR2 are DFQATT and SNEGSKA (reference sequence). The V and J ends lost 5 bases and 5 bases respectively, with 21 bases between them. This CDR3 reads CSARTSTGRSETQYF. Here the CDR3 DNA reads TGCAGTGCTCGAACATCGACAGGGAGGAGTGAGACCCAGTACTTC.

This clonotype occurred a few times. J is TRBJ2-3 and V is TRBV30; D is undetermined. Germline lookup yields CDR1 GTSNPN and CDR2 SVGIG (reference sequence). This CDR3 comprises 14 residues. Between the trimmed V and J ends, which lost 0 bases and 3 bases, there was a span of 10 bases. This chain's CDR3 is CAWSVPSRTDTQYF. The CDR3, as DNA: TGTGCCTGGAGTGTACCCTCTAGGACAGATACGCAGTATTTT. Drawing the rest from reference TRBV30 and TRBJ2-3, the complete variable domain is SQTIHQWPATLVQPVGSPLSLECTVEGTSNPNLYWYRQAAGRGLQLLFYSVGIGQISSEVPQNLSASRPQDRQFILSSKKLLLSDSGFYLCAWSVPSRTDTQYFGPGTRLTVL.

Notes on this clonotype: The final CDR3 position lacks the conserved phenylalanine or tryptophan, pointing to a likely read error. V and J are TRBV29-1 and TRBJ1-5; possibly TRBD1 for D (6 bases). Germline CDR1 is SQVTM and CDR2 is ANQGSEA. This CDR3 is built from 12 residues. The V end lost 7 bases, the J end lost 3 bases, and 10 bases lay between the germline ends. CDR3 loop: CSAGQNNQPQHI. The DNA for the CDR3 is TGCAGCGCGGGACAAAACAATCAGCCCCAGCATATT.

This clonotype was counted only a few times. The gene calls are TRBV29-1 and TRBJ1-2; D is unresolved. The CDR3 contains 13 residues. V lost 0 bases, J lost 2 bases, and 7 bases lay in between. Germline loops: CDR1 SQVTM, CDR2 ANQGSEA. The CDR3 DNA reads TGCAGCGTTGAAGATCCACGGAACTATGGCTACACCTTC. Translation: CSVEDPRNYGYTF. Using reference TRBV29-1 and TRBJ1-2 for the parts outside the CDR3, the full variable domain is SAVISQKPSRDICQRGTSLTIQCQVDSQVTMMFWYRQQPGQSLTLIATANQGSEATYESGFVIDKFPISRPNLTFSTLTVSNMSPEDSSIYLCSVEDPRNYGYTFGSGTRLTVV.

The V and J genes are TRBV12-3 or TRBV12-4 and TRBJ2-3; TRBD2 matches 8 bases. V shed 3 bases and J 3 bases; nucleotides not matched to a gene: 8. The CDR3 runs 16 residues. CDR3 sequence: CASSFNSGIGTDTQYF. The CDR3, as DNA: TGTGCCAGCAGTTTTAATAGCGGGATAGGTACAGATACGCAGTATTTT.

This clonotype was recorded only once. The CDR3 sequence is CASSVTGEGTQYF. In DNA, the CDR3 is TGTGCCAGCAGTGTGACAGGGGAAGGGACCCAGTACTTC. The chain joins TRBV2 to TRBJ2-5; 8 bases are a match to TRBD1. Germline V lookup: CDR1 SNHLY, CDR2 FYNNEI. J was trimmed by 7 bases and V by 4 bases; bases with no gene match: 5. This CDR3 contains 13 residues.

The sample holds a few counts of this clonotype. This rearrangement joins TRBV20-1 to TRBJ1-4, with TRBD1 identical over 7 bases. The CDR3 sequence is 15 residues long. Looked up from germline, CDR1 is DFQATT and CDR2 is SNEGSKA (reference sequence). Trimming removed 3 bases from V and 4 bases from J; junction bases left unmatched: 8. CDR3 protein: CSASLGTAINEKLFF. The CDR3 nucleotides read TGCAGTGCTAGTCTAGGGACAGCCATTAATGAAAAACTGTTTTTT.

In its sample, this clonotype was seen a few times. CDR3 DNA sequence: TGTGCCAGCAGCGGACAGTTTCTGACTAATGAAAAACTGTTTTTT. This encodes CASSGQFLTNEKLFF. This chain links TRBV2 with TRBJ1-4, with a weak D call TRBD1 (6 bases). Trimming took 6 bases from V and 2 from J, leaving 13 bases between them. Germline CDR1 and CDR2: SNHLY and FYNNEI. The CDR3 extends over 15 amino acids.